In this sample, the clone carrying this T cell receptor (beta chain) turned up a few times. No antigen is known for it. The PCR had 60 Vbeta and 13 Jbeta primers. This table comes from immunoSEQ multiplex PCR, and its TCRdb copy is limited to in-frame clones, with some not included. The data show tens of thousands of clones, 60% to 70% seen once. The sample comes from a study of cytomegalovirus exposure and HLA in healthy donors. Study-level results: The listing of about 150 TCR beta chains classed them as cytomegalovirus-associated. In a later analysis, across HLA loci, associated TCR counts were highest for DRB1, lowest for HLA-C. A later analysis reportedly identified an Asian-associated ancestry cluster as carrying fewer N-insertions than the approximately 670-donor mean.

The CDR3 is 17 residues long. With V trimmed by 6 bases and J by 1 base, 12 bases remained unmatched. CDR1 and CDR2 from the germline V gene are MDHEN and SYDVKM. Sequencing was performed on PBMCs. This receptor was obtained from a man in his forties or fifties in good health and CMV-seropositive. The chain couples TRBV28 to TRBJ2-5, with TRBD2 matching 9 bases. CDR3 protein: CASRDLGLALPQETQYF. CDR3 coding DNA: TGTGCCAGCAGGGACCTGGGACTAGCCCTTCCCCAAGAGACCCAGTACTTC.